This T cell receptor (beta chain) was sequenced for a study of cytomegalovirus exposure and HLA in healthy donors. The CDR3 spans 13 residues. The germline gives CDR1 SQVTM, CDR2 ANQGSEA. Trimming removed 0 bases from V and 4 bases from J; junction bases left unmatched: 2. PCR employed 60 Vbeta and 13 Jbeta primers. TCRdb's table, derived via immunoSEQ multiplex PCR, lists solely in-frame clones and lacks some. There are approximately 170,000 clones in the sample; roughly 84% occur only once, and 1.2% lies in the top ten. The genes are TRBV29-1 and TRBJ2-5; 7 nucleotides align to TRBD1. The sample was PBMCs. The origin of this receptor is a boy aged 2-15 years in good health and CMV-seronegative. The CDR3 loop reads CSVEDWDRETQYF. The CDR3 DNA is TGCAGCGTTGAAGATTGGGACAGAGAGACCCAGTACTTC.